This passage covers 9 T cell receptor beta chains from one sample sequenced in a study of blood T cell repertoires in COVID-19. TCRdb's table, derived via immunoSEQ multiplex PCR, lists solely in-frame clones and lacks some. The repertoire holds approximately 400,000 clones, with under 85% as singletons. The sequencing sample was made of PBMCs or T cells enriched from blood (not recorded which). The receptors were sampled from a woman aged 45 to 65 who had recovered from COVID-19.

This sequence joins TRBV7-2 and TRBJ1-2; 12 bases are a match to TRBD1. CDR1 is SGHTA and CDR2 is FQGNSA in the germline V gene. The CDR3 runs to 15 residues. The ends lost 4 bases at V and 7 bases at J; junction bases unmatched: 7. The CDR3 DNA follows: TGTGCCAGCAGCTATGGGACAGGGGGCCAAGTTGGCTACACCTTC. Translation gives CASSYGTGGQVGYTF.

The chain employs TRBV5-5 and TRBJ1-1, with unresolved D. CDR1 is SGHKS and CDR2 is YYEKEE in the germline V gene (reference sequence). CDR3 size: 16 residues. V shed 4 bases and J shed 11 bases, with 27 bases lying between them. CDR3 in amino acids: CASSQDGEALRSYAFF. Here the CDR3 DNA reads TGTGCCAGCAGCCAGGACGGGGAGGCCCTGCGAAGCTATGCTTTCTTT.

The chain recombines TRBV14 with TRBJ1-2; TRBD1 agrees at 8 bases. Germline CDR1 reads SGHDN; CDR2 reads FVKESK. Trimming removed 4 bases from V and 7 bases from J; junction bases left unmatched: 8. CDR3 size: 14 residues. The CDR3 DNA follows: TGTGCCAGCAGCCTCGGACAGGGAAAGGGTGGCTACACCTTC. Protein sequence: CASSLGQGKGGYTF.

The count of this clone is one. V usage is TRBV4-1 and J usage is TRBJ1-2; D may be TRBD1 (5 bases). Germline CDR1 is MGHRA and CDR2 is YSYEKL. Between the trimmed V and J ends, which lost 3 bases and 8 bases, there was a span of 19 bases. CDR3 size: 15 residues. CDR3 sequence reads: CASSHVQVAEGGYTF. The CDR3 DNA reads TGCGCCAGCAGCCACGTACAGGTTGCAGAAGGGGGCTACACCTTC.

The rearrangement uses TRBV7-2 and TRBJ2-1, with 8 bases aligning to TRBD2. Looked up from germline, CDR1 is SGHTA and CDR2 is FQGNSA. V gave up 5 bases and J gave up 4 bases; unmatched junction bases: 13. The CDR3 has 17 amino acids. CDR3 in DNA: TGTGCCAGCAGCCTCAGTCGGGCGGGGGGTAGGTACAATGAGCAGTTCTTC. Translating it yields CASSLSRAGGRYNEQFF.

The chain is built from TRBV7-9 and TRBJ2-7; tentative D call: TRBD1 (6 bases). The V and J ends lost 7 bases and 1 base respectively, with 14 bases between them. CDR1 and CDR2 (germline): SEHNR, FQNEAQ (reference sequence). The CDR3 covers 14 residues. CDR3 sequence: CASKLTGTSYEQYF. CDR3 nucleotides: TGTGCCAGCAAGTTGACAGGCACTTCCTACGAGCAGTACTTC. The full variable domain, completed using reference TRBV7-9 and TRBJ2-7, is DTGVSQNPRHKITKRGQNVTFRCDPISEHNRLYWYRQTLGQGPEFLTYFQNEAQLEKSRLLSDRFSAERPKGSFSTLEIQRTEQGDSAMYLCASKLTGTSYEQYFGPGTRLTVT.

The V call is TRBV5-1, the J call TRBJ1-1, with 9 bases that match TRBD1. The germline V gene encodes CDR1 SGHRS and CDR2 YFSETQ. The length of the CDR3 is 15 residues. The junction had 8 bases not matched to a gene; V was cut back by 4 bases and J by 4 bases. The CDR3 DNA reads TGCGCCAGCAGCCTAACGACAGGGGGGAGCACTGAAGCTTTCTTT. Translated: CASSLTTGGSTEAFF.

The V gene is TRBV7-2, the J gene TRBJ2-5, with 10 bases fitting TRBD1. The CDR3 totals 16 residues. Germline values: CDR1 SGHTA, CDR2 FQGNSA. V lost 1 base and J lost 7; bases outside the gene matches: 9. The CDR3 DNA reads TGTGCCAGCAGCTTAGGGGGACAGGGGACGATCGGGACCCAGTACTTC. Translating gives CASSLGGQGTIGTQYF.

CDR3 sequence (DNA): TGTGCCAGCAGTCGCTCCGGGGGGCAAGGCGGGGAGCTGTTTTTT. The encoded protein is CASSRSGGQGGELFF. This chain joins TRBV7-3 and TRBJ2-2, with D possibly being TRBD2 (7 bases). Germline V gene data show CDR1 as SGHTA and CDR2 as FQGTGA. CDR3 length: 15 residues. V was clipped by 6 bases and J by 7 bases, with 18 bases between them.